The rows below give T cell receptor beta chains drawn from one sample of a study of tumor-infiltrating lymphocytes in primary liver carcinoma. TCRdb itself ran the multiplex PCR reads through MiXCR, one entry per CDR3 protein. The sample contains 320,000 or so distinct CDR3 sequences, 65% of which appear only once. Sequencing input: peripheral blood. The receptors stem from a man aged 40-55 years with primary liver carcinoma and hepatitis B virus infection. Both conserved end residues are part of each CDR3. Each record gives: V gene, clone size, J gene, CDR3 protein. Some rows have no size entry. The others give once, few or many, or a class for an expanded clone.

V: TRBV6-2/TRBV6-3
size: -
J: TRBJ1-5
CDR3: CASSYTTGGIQPQRF

V: TRBV28
size: -
J: TRBJ1-5
CDR3: CASSPPGAGNQPQHF

V: TRBV6-6
size: many
J: TRBJ1-6
CDR3: CASSYPDWGDSPLHF

V: TRBV11-2
size: -
J: TRBJ2-2
CDR3: CASNNKNGTTNTGELFF

V: TRBV6-2/TRBV6-3
size: -
J: TRBJ1-4
CDR3: CASRRQTVTNEKLFF

V: TRBV4-1
size: -
J: TRBJ2-5
CDR3: CASSQEQGQEAQYF

V: TRBV28
size: -
J: TRBJ1-4
CDR3: CASNVGSEKLFF

V: TRBV29-1
size: -
J: TRBJ2-7
CDR3: CSLEGPRGPWREQYF

V: TRBV6-5
size: -
J: TRBJ2-3
CDR3: CPSSYTDSIDTQYF

V: TRBV2
size: -
J: TRBJ2-3
CDR3: CARSPSGSSDTQYF

V: TRBV5-1
size: few
J: TRBJ2-5
CDR3: CASSRGLAGETQYF

V: TRBV5-5
size: once
J: TRBJ2-1
CDR3: CASSLNVAGGPGVDNEQSF

V: TRBV7-2
size: -
J: TRBJ1-2
CDR3: CASSLGTGNGYTF

V: TRBV7-9
size: few
J: TRBJ2-4
CDR3: CASSLAQGNIQYF

V: TRBV6-6
size: -
J: TRBJ2-7
CDR3: CASRQGGEQYF

V: TRBV7-8
size: -
J: TRBJ2-1
CDR3: CASSPDREVYNDQFF

V: TRBV29-1
size: -
J: TRBJ2-7
CDR3: CSVGPSSYVQYF

V: TRBV6-2/TRBV6-3
size: few
J: TRBJ1-1
CDR3: CASSYGGRVDTEAFF

V: TRBV11-2
size: many
J: TRBJ2-1
CDR3: CASSLVGWGRAYNEQFF

V: TRBV28
size: -
J: TRBJ2-5
CDR3: CASRGGTANSETQYF

V: TRBV11-3
size: -
J: TRBJ2-2
CDR3: CVSSPGLAGTTGELFF

V: TRBV6-5
size: -
J: TRBJ2-7
CDR3: CANSYSKVDGYEQYF

V: TRBV6-5
size: many
J: TRBJ2-3
CDR3: CASSQGQGAGTDTQYF

V: TRBV24-1
size: once
J: TRBJ2-6
CDR3: CATSRTAGANVLTF

V: TRBV2
size: -
J: TRBJ1-5
CDR3: CTSRRDRVNQPQHF

V: TRBV7-3
size: -
J: TRBJ2-3
CDR3: CASSPIGTGTDTQYF

V: TRBV6-6
size: -
J: TRBJ2-5
CDR3: CASSLSGTSRMGGSQETQYF

V: TRBV6-2/TRBV6-3
size: few
J: TRBJ1-1
CDR3: CASWNRGATEAFF

V: TRBV11-2
size: -
J: TRBJ2-7
CDR3: CASSFSFTKRSTYEQYF

V: TRBV11-3
size: -
J: TRBJ2-2
CDR3: CAGEGTVNTGELFF

V: TRBV11-2
size: once
J: TRBJ2-1
CDR3: CASSGTSAYNEQSF

V: TRBV4-3
size: many
J: TRBJ2-1
CDR3: CASSQDFRGTGTSGINNEQFF

V: TRBV7-8
size: -
J: TRBJ2-7
CDR3: CASSLLYLRVEQYF

V: TRBV11-2
size: -
J: TRBJ2-2
CDR3: CDSSLDRGNTGELFF

V: TRBV11-1
size: -
J: -
CDR3: CASSLSTDTQHF

V: TRBV10-3
size: once
J: TRBJ2-1
CDR3: CAIGTSGKIEQFF

V: TRBV11-1
size: -
J: TRBJ1-2
CDR3: CASSLVGYGNTF

V: TRBV14
size: -
J: TRBJ1-1
CDR3: CASSSRQGVRNTEAFF

V: TRBV6-2/TRBV6-3
size: few
J: TRBJ2-7
CDR3: CASSYSTGSFYEQYF

V: TRBV29-1
size: -
J: TRBJ2-5
CDR3: CSVAKGVIEETQYF

V: TRBV30
size: few
J: TRBJ2-1
CDR3: CACGRRGGTSEQFF

V: TRBV24-1
size: -
J: TRBJ2-3
CDR3: CATSTGGGLWYF

V: TRBV6-1
size: many
J: TRBJ2-5
CDR3: CASSEGRVEETQYF

V: TRBV11-1
size: -
J: TRBJ2-7
CDR3: CTRSPGQEQYF

V: TRBV6-7
size: once
J: TRBJ2-1
CDR3: CASSNGLAGRVYSEQFF

V: TRBV29-1
size: -
J: TRBJ1-1
CDR3: CSVSQGRAEIFF

V: TRBV29-1
size: -
J: TRBJ2-1
CDR3: CSVRIVGAGNEQFF

V: TRBV12-3/TRBV12-4
size: -
J: TRBJ2-1
CDR3: CASTLYSGLSSYNEQFF